These 9 T cell receptor beta chains came from one sample sequenced in a study of human T cells and chemical hapten exposure. Time point specified: pre-sensitization, week 0. Treatment reported: therapeutic diphenylcyclopropenone sensitization with weekly scalp DPC. One entry per CDR3 protein, called by TCRdb with MiXCR from the RACE reads. This sample has about 85,000 distinct CDR3 sequences, with 8.5% found just once. This sample comprised whole blood, obtained in connection with sensitization to the hapten diphenylcyclopropenone (DPC). Receptor source: a man aged 35 to 55 with alopecia areata. Some clones in this sample may be carry-over from other donors' samples.

This clonotype was detected only a few times. The J gene is TRBJ1-2, the V gene TRBV6-2 or TRBV6-3, with TRBD1 as a possible D gene (5 bases). From germline, CDR1 is MNHEY and CDR2 SVGEGT. The V gene lost 6 bases and the J gene lost 4 bases, with 15 bases spanning the gap. The CDR3 contains 14 residues. CDR3: CASSHGARGYGYTF. The CDR3 DNA is TGTGCCAGCAGCCACGGGGCAAGGGGCTATGGCTACACCTTC.

The chain links TRBV12-3 or TRBV12-4 to TRBJ1-3, with 8 bases aligning to TRBD1. With V trimmed by 5 bases and J by 1 base, 4 bases remained unmatched. This CDR3 is 15 amino acids long. The CDR3 here is CASSQTGESGNTIYF. The CDR3 DNA is TGTGCCAGCAGTCAGACAGGGGAATCTGGAAACACCATATATTTT.

This clonotype was picked up many times. This sequence joins TRBV20-1 and TRBJ2-7; the D is unclear. The germline gives CDR1 DFQATT, CDR2 SNEGSKA (reference sequence). CDR3 length: 14 amino acids. Trimming took off 0 bases at V and 6 bases at J, with 15 bases between the two ends. In nucleotides, the CDR3 is TGCAGTGCTAGAGATAATCGCCTCCCCGGCGAGCAGTACGTC. Translated: CSARDNRLPGEQYV.

This clonotype has just a few counts. The CDR3 loop is CASSYRGTEAFF. CDR3 nucleotide sequence: TGTGCCAGCAGTTACAGGGGCACTGAAGCTTTCTTT. The chain combines TRBV28 with TRBJ1-1, with 7 bases fitting TRBD1. With 4 bases clipped from V and 4 bases from J, the junction kept 0 bases outside the gene matches. The CDR3 covers 12 residues. Germline V lookup: CDR1 MDHEN, CDR2 SYDVKM.

This clonotype has at least ten counts. The chain carries TRBV7-2 and TRBJ2-1; D is unclear. The ends were cut back, 5 bases at V and 4 bases at J, with 6 bases in the middle. From germline, CDR1 is SGHTA and CDR2 FQGNSA. The CDR3 has 12 amino acids. CDR3 nucleotide sequence: TGTGCCAGCAGCCCCCAGTACAATGAGCAGTTCTTC. Protein sequence: CASSPQYNEQFF.

This clonotype showed up just a few times. This sequence joins TRBV12-3 or TRBV12-4 and TRBJ1-5; D is ambiguous. V was shortened by 1 base and J by 8 bases, with 9 bases between the two germline ends. The CDR3 runs to 13 residues. Here the CDR3 reads CASSLGGGKPQHF. CDR3 nucleotides: TGTGCCAGCAGTTTAGGCGGCGGGAAGCCCCAGCATTTT.

At least ten counts were recorded for this clonotype. The chain couples TRBV5-1 to TRBJ2-3; 14 positions match TRBD2. This CDR3 has 19 residues. Germline V CDR1 and CDR2: SGHRS, YFSETQ. With V trimmed by 3 bases and J by 1 base, 10 bases remained unmatched. The CDR3 loop is CASSWWGLAGVGGTDTQYF. The CDR3 region has the DNA TGCGCCAGCAGCTGGTGGGGACTAGCGGGAGTAGGGGGCACAGATACGCAGTATTTT.

The CDR3 sequence: CSAHRQGREDTQYF. CDR3 DNA sequence: TGCAGTGCTCATCGACAGGGGAGGGAAGATACGCAGTATTTT. The gene calls are TRBV20-1 and TRBJ2-3, with D tentatively TRBD1 (8 bases). Trimming cost V 5 bases and J 5 bases, with 17 bases left between them. Germline values: CDR1 DFQATT, CDR2 SNEGSKA (reference sequence). The CDR3 consists of 14 residues.

The CDR3 coding sequence is TGTGCCAGCAGCTTGGCCTTTTCCGGGACAGGGGGCACTGAAGCTTTCTTT. It is translated as CASSLAFSGTGGTEAFF. The chain carries TRBV5-6 and TRBJ1-1; 11 nucleotides line up with TRBD1. This CDR3 comprises 17 residues. The V gene end was trimmed by 0 bases and the J gene end by 4 bases; junction bases not matched to a gene: 8. Germline V CDR1 and CDR2: SGHDT, YYEEEE.